This TCR beta chain was profiled in a study of response to subunit inactivated influenza vaccine. J gave up 0 bases and V 5 bases, and 7 bases lay outside the gene matches. This CDR3 has 15 amino acids. This clonotype has a count of ten or more. TCRdb reanalysed the RT-PCR reads using MiXCR and keeps one entry per CDR3 protein. The sample lists about 500,000 distinct CDR3 sequences, about 15% seen once, with less than 4% in the top ten. The rearrangement joins TRBV12-3 or TRBV12-4 to TRBJ2-7; TRBD1 aligns across 7 bases. The origin of this receptor is a man between 50 and 69 years old who received an inactivated influenza vaccine. The sample here was CD4+ T cells sorted from PBMCs, taken around 25 months after vaccination. The CDR3 DNA reads TGTGCCAGCAGTCCCCGGACAGGCCGCTCCTACGAGCAGTACTTC. This translates into CASSPRTGRSYEQYF.